These T cell receptor beta chains were read from a single sample in a study of T cell responses to AZD1222 COVID-19 vaccine. TCRdb keeps only in-frame clones here, not all; method: immunoSEQ multiplex PCR. This table holds approximately 130,000 clones, about nine tenths found once. Specimen: peripheral blood, collected on day 0 of AZD1222 vaccination. The receptors here all came from an adult in good health. Both conserved end residues are part of each CDR3. The D gene is left open where the match is weak. Only some rows state a clone size, as once, few, many or a class for expanded clones.

d_gene | j_gene | abundance | v_gene | CDR3aa | CDR3nt
- | TRBJ1-5 | once | TRBV3-1/TRBV3-2 | CASSQDLGRIQPQHF | TGTGCCAGCAGCCAAGATTTGGGACGGATTCAGCCCCAGCATTTT
- | TRBJ1-5 | - | TRBV24-1 | CATGEVDQPQHF | TGTGCCACCGGGGAGGTGGATCAGCCCCAGCATTTT
TRBD1 | TRBJ2-2 | once | TRBV11-2 | CASSKQGALNTGELFF | TGTGCCAGCAGCAAACAGGGGGCATTGAACACCGGGGAGCTGTTTTTT
- | TRBJ1-1 | - | TRBV7-3 | CASSPTGHTEAFF | TGTGCCAGCAGCCCAACCGGGCACACTGAAGCTTTCTTT
- | TRBJ2-5 | - | TRBV6-5 | CASSSQAETQYF | TGTGCCAGCAGTTCCCAAGCGGAGACCCAGTACTTC
TRBD1 | TRBJ2-5 | - | TRBV29-1 | CSVERGGTGEETQYF | TGCAGCGTTGAAAGGGGCGGGACAGGGGAAGAGACCCAGTACTTC
- | TRBJ2-7 | - | TRBV2 | CASRGVGRDEQYF | TGTGCCAGCAGGGGGGTGGGGCGCGACGAGCAGTACTTC
- | TRBJ2-5 | - | TRBV10-3 | CAIRVRETQYF | TGTGCCATCAGAGTGAGGGAGACCCAGTACTTC
TRBD1 | TRBJ1-1 | - | TRBV27 | CASSSPQGARTTEAFF | TGTGCCAGCAGTTCCCCACAGGGGGCAAGAACGACTGAAGCTTTCTTT
TRBD1 | TRBJ2-4 | - | TRBV19 | CASRGTGENIQYF | TGTGCCAGTAGGGGGACAGGGGAAAACATTCAGTACTTC
- | TRBJ1-1 | - | TRBV19 | CASSGHRDTEAFF | TGTGCCAGTAGTGGTCACCGGGACACTGAAGCTTTCTTT
TRBD1 | TRBJ2-7 | once | TRBV5-1 | CASSSGQGAYEQYF | TGCGCCAGCAGCTCTGGACAGGGAGCCTACGAGCAGTACTTC
- | TRBJ2-4 | - | TRBV10-3 | CAISESRTQKNIQYF | TGTGCCATCAGTGAGTCGAGGACACAGAAAAACATTCAGTACTTC
TRBD1 | TRBJ2-1 | - | TRBV28 | CASSGTGRYNEQFF | TGTGCCAGCAGCGGGACAGGGAGATACAATGAGCAGTTCTTC
- | TRBJ1-1 | - | TRBV2 | CASSDVGTAFF | TGTGCCAGCAGCGACGTAGGCACGGCTTTCTTT
TRBD2 | TRBJ2-1 | - | TRBV9 | CASSVGLAGGHEQFF | TGTGCCAGCAGCGTAGGGTTAGCGGGAGGTCATGAGCAGTTCTTC
- | TRBJ1-4 | - | TRBV2 | CASRKGSNEKLFF | TGTGCCAGCAGGAAGGGGAGTAATGAAAAACTGTTTTTT
TRBD2 | TRBJ2-1 | - | TRBV9 | CASSARSSGPYNEQFF | TGTGCCAGCAGCGCCCGTTCTAGCGGGCCATACAATGAGCAGTTCTTC
- | TRBJ2-6 | - | TRBV21-1 | CAIPFTPLQGVSSGANVLTF | TGTGCCATTCCCTTTACCCCCTTGCAGGGCGTGAGCTCTGGGGCCAACGTCCTGACTTTC
- | TRBJ1-2 | few | TRBV7-8 | CASSFSEKNYGYTF | TGTGCCAGCAGCTTCAGTGAAAAAAACTATGGCTACACCTTC
- | TRBJ1-1 | - | TRBV6-6 | CASSLANTEAFF | TGTGCCAGCAGCCTGGCTAACACTGAAGCTTTCTTT
TRBD1 | TRBJ1-2 | - | TRBV28 | CASRAQTEGATF | TGTGCCAGCAGGGCGCAGACGGAGGGGGCCACCTTC
- | TRBJ2-1 | - | TRBV6-4 | CASSRDVVSYNEQFF | TGTGCCAGCAGCCGAGACGTTGTCTCCTACAATGAGCAGTTCTTC
- | TRBJ1-5 | - | TRBV24-1 | CATSRDSNQPQHF | TGTGCCACCAGTAGGGATAGCAATCAGCCCCAGCATTTT
- | TRBJ2-7 | - | TRBV6-2/TRBV6-3 | CASSSIPPTNRLPYEQYF | TGTGCCAGCAGTTCCATACCTCCCACGAACCGTCTCCCCTACGAGCAGTACTTC
- | TRBJ2-1 | - | TRBV7-9 | CASSAPVTITYNEQFF | TGTGCCAGCAGCGCCCCGGTGACCATAACCTACAATGAGCAGTTCTTC
- | TRBJ2-1 | - | TRBV7-8 | CASSLGRSYNEQFF | TGTGCCAGCAGCTTGGGCAGGTCCTACAATGAGCAGTTCTTC
- | TRBJ2-5 | - | TRBV10-2 | CASSDRGETQYF | TGCGCCAGCAGTGATCGGGGAGAGACCCAGTACTTC
- | TRBJ1-5 | - | TRBV28 | CASSLSGSSQPQHF | TGTGCCAGCAGTTTATCGGGGTCGAGCCAGCCCCAGCATTTT
- | TRBJ2-5 | - | TRBV5-4 | CASSPPRSETQYF | TGTGCCAGCAGCCCCCCCCGGTCAGAGACCCAGTACTTC
- | TRBJ1-5 | - | TRBV10-2 | CASSEWRDQPQHF | TGCGCCAGCAGTGAGTGGAGGGATCAGCCCCAGCATTTT
TRBD1 | TRBJ2-7 | - | TRBV11-2 | CASRRLGQVYEQYF | TGTGCCAGCAGGCGCCTCGGACAGGTCTACGAGCAGTACTTC
- | TRBJ2-7 | - | TRBV10-2 | CASSGLSGKTYEQYF | TGCGCCAGCAGTGGTCTGAGCGGCAAGACCTACGAGCAGTACTTC
- | TRBJ2-7 | - | TRBV28 | CATGSSNHYEQYF | TGTGCCACAGGATCGAGTAACCACTACGAGCAGTACTTC
- | TRBJ2-7 | - | TRBV5-1 | CASSFNEGGGGYEQYF | TGCGCCAGCAGCTTCAATGAGGGAGGGGGAGGCTACGAGCAGTACTTC
- | TRBJ2-7 | - | TRBV7-2 | CASSPYRDYEQYF | TGTGCCAGCAGCCCGTACAGGGATTACGAGCAGTACTTC
- | TRBJ2-3 | - | TRBV7-9 | CASSPPGGRDTQYF | TGTGCCAGCAGCCCCCCAGGTGGGAGGGATACGCAGTATTTT
TRBD1 | TRBJ1-1 | - | TRBV15 | CATRESRDRLRTEAFF | TGTGCCACCAGAGAATCCCGGGACAGATTGAGGACTGAAGCTTTCTTT
TRBD1 | TRBJ1-5 | - | TRBV29-1 | CSVAPPRQGGQPQHF | TGCAGCGTCGCCCCCCCAAGACAGGGCGGGCAGCCCCAGCATTTT
- | TRBJ1-4 | once | TRBV12-3/TRBV12-4 | CASSPRTPKLFF | TGTGCCAGCAGTCCCCGGACTCCCAAACTGTTTTTT
- | TRBJ2-2 | - | TRBV5-1 | CASSFGGVNTGELFF | TGCGCCAGCAGCTTTGGTGGGGTAAACACCGGGGAGCTGTTTTTT
- | TRBJ1-5 | - | TRBV27 | CASSPLGENYEPQHF | TGTGCCAGCAGTCCATTAGGGGAAAACTATGAGCCCCAGCATTTT
- | TRBJ2-1 | - | TRBV5-4 | CASSFGTPRPYNEQFF | TGTGCCAGCAGCTTCGGGACCCCAAGGCCCTACAATGAGCAGTTCTTC
- | TRBJ1-2 | - | TRBV6-5 | CASSGGTHYGYTF | TGTGCCAGCTCGGGGGGGACTCACTATGGCTACACCTTC
TRBD2 | TRBJ2-1 | - | TRBV18 | CASSPFLASGGYNEQFF | TGTGCCAGCTCCCCCTTCCTGGCTAGCGGGGGCTACAATGAGCAGTTCTTC
TRBD1 | TRBJ2-1 | - | TRBV11-3 | CASSQGDRSSYNEQFF | TGTGCCAGCAGCCAGGGGGACAGGAGCTCCTACAATGAGCAGTTCTTC
- | TRBJ1-5 | - | TRBV11-2 | CASSPDRNQPQHF | TGTGCCAGCAGCCCCGACAGGAATCAGCCCCAGCATTTT
- | TRBJ1-1 | - | TRBV7-9 | CASSPAGTEAFF | TGTGCCAGCAGCCCCGCTGGCACTGAAGCTTTCTTT
- | TRBJ2-1 | - | TRBV19 | CASSRATYNEQFF | TGTGCCAGTAGCAGGGCCACCTACAATGAGCAGTTCTTC
TRBD1 | TRBJ2-7 | - | TRBV11-2 | CASSRTTGEWSYEQYF | TGTGCCAGCAGCCGCACCACAGGGGAATGGTCCTACGAGCAGTACTTC
- | TRBJ2-1 | once | TRBV27 | CASSVVGGQYNEQFF | TGTGCCAGCTCAGTAGTTGGCGGGCAGTACAATGAGCAGTTCTTC
TRBD1 | TRBJ2-5 | - | TRBV24-1 | CATSDWGTAGEETQYF | TGTGCCACCAGTGATTGGGGGACAGCTGGGGAAGAGACCCAGTACTTC
- | TRBJ1-1 | - | TRBV7-9 | CASSLAGIRPVSTEAFF | TGTGCCAGCAGCTTAGCGGGTATCAGACCTGTGAGCACTGAAGCTTTCTTT